These 14 T cell receptor beta chains were all obtained from the same sample, sequenced in a study of blood T cells in healthy people across ages. For the second PCR, which ran for roughly 7 to 11 cycles, a sample-barcoded 5' primer and a J-beta primer mix were used. In TCRdb, the 5' RACE reads were re-called with MiXCR into one record per CDR3 protein. The data contain 1.5 million to 2 million distinct CDR3 sequences, less than 50% of them singletons. Material for sequencing was blood. The receptors derive from a woman between 40 and 55 years old in good health.

This chain links TRBV27 with TRBJ1-1; 7 positions match TRBD1. CDR3 length equals 14 residues. Germline-derived CDR1 and CDR2 are MNHEY and SMNVEV (reference sequence). Trimming removed 5 bases from V and 5 bases from J; junction bases left unmatched: 8. The chain's CDR3 is CASSPYRGGTEAFF. In nucleotides, the CDR3 is TGTGCCAGCAGTCCGTACAGGGGTGGGACTGAAGCTTTCTTT.

The rearrangement links TRBV13 to TRBJ2-7, with D perhaps TRBD1 (6 bases). Between the trimmed V and J ends, which lost 0 bases and 1 base, there was a span of 13 bases. The germline CDR1 and CDR2 sequences are PRHDT and FYEKMQ (reference sequence). The CDR3 loop spans 16 amino acids. The CDR3 reads CASSLGAGTSSYEQYF. CDR3 in DNA: TGTGCCAGCAGCTTAGGGGCAGGGACAAGTTCCTACGAGCAGTACTTC.

The chain has TRBV7-9 and TRBJ2-3; TRBD1 agrees at 11 bases. The CDR3 runs 16 residues. The trim removed 5 bases at V and 4 bases at J, leaving 8 bases unmatched. The germline V gene has CDR1 SEHNR and CDR2 FQNEAQ (reference sequence). CDR3 residues: CASSQRDRGDPDTQYF. For the CDR3, the DNA is TGTGCCAGCAGCCAGCGGGACAGGGGGGACCCAGATACGCAGTATTTT.

The V gene is TRBV9, the J gene TRBJ2-1; a possible D gene is TRBD2 (5 bases). The V end lost 0 bases, the J end lost 1 base, and 14 bases lay between the germline ends. Germline CDR1 and CDR2: SGDLS and YYNGEE. CDR3 length: 17 amino acids. As DNA, the CDR3 is TGTGCCAGCAGCGTAGTCGGGGAGAGGGTATCCTACAATGAGCAGTTCTTC. Its protein is CASSVVGERVSYNEQFF.

The J gene is TRBJ1-6, the V gene TRBV27; D is unresolved. This CDR3 contains 17 residues. V was trimmed by 2 bases and J by 0 bases, leaving 11 bases between them. CDR1 is MNHEY, CDR2 SMNVEV, per germline (reference sequence). The CDR3 region is CASSLNILSSYNSPLHF. The CDR3 DNA follows: TGTGCCAGCAGTTTAAACATCTTGAGCTCCTATAATTCACCCCTCCACTTT.

The chain has TRBV7-3 and TRBJ2-5; D possibly matches TRBD1 or TRBD2 (5 bases each). The germline V and J ends were trimmed by 0 bases and 5 bases, with 13 bases remaining between them. Germline values: CDR1 SGHTA, CDR2 FQGTGA. The CDR3 consists of 15 residues. Here the CDR3 DNA reads TGTGCCAGCAGCTTAACGGGTAACGGGGCGGAGACCCAGTACTTC. This sequence encodes CASSLTGNGAETQYF.

The chain employs TRBV4-3 and TRBJ2-7, with a possible D match to TRBD2 (7 bases). This CDR3 is built from 16 residues. The ends were cut back, 1 base at V and 1 base at J, with 14 bases in the middle. Germline V CDR1 and CDR2: LGHNA, YSLEER. CDR3 region: CASSQGPRGPSYEQYF. The CDR3 coding sequence is TGCGCCAGCAGCCAAGGCCCGCGGGGGCCTTCCTACGAGCAGTACTTC.

This chain joins TRBV7-2 and TRBJ2-3, with TRBD2 matching 7 bases. The V gene end was trimmed by 0 bases and the J gene end by 4 bases; junction bases not matched to a gene: 7. Germline V lookup: CDR1 SGHTA, CDR2 FQGNSA. The CDR3 has 16 residues. This chain's CDR3 is CTSSLALGGVPDTQYF. CDR3 nucleotides: TGTACCAGCAGCTTAGCGCTGGGGGGGGTACCAGATACGCAGTATTTT.

The genes are TRBV7-9 and TRBJ1-1; possibly TRBD1 for D (5 bases). Trimming pared 6 bases from V and 5 bases from J, leaving 19 bases between. CDR1 and CDR2 from the germline V gene are SEHNR and FQNEAQ (reference sequence). CDR3 size: 15 residues. This CDR3 is CASRSGTAGTTEAFF. CDR3 sequence (DNA): TGTGCCAGCAGATCCGGGACCGCCGGGACGACTGAAGCTTTCTTT. The full variable domain, completed using reference TRBV7-9 and TRBJ1-1, is DTGVSQNPRHKITKRGQNVTFRCDPISEHNRLYWYRQTLGQGPEFLTYFQNEAQLEKSRLLSDRFSAERPKGSFSTLEIQRTEQGDSAMYLCASRSGTAGTTEAFFGQGTRLTVV.

This rearrangement joins TRBV5-1 to TRBJ2-1; D unresolved. Germline CDR1 and CDR2: SGHRS and YFSETQ. The CDR3 length is 13 residues. Trimming cost V 4 bases and J 5 bases, with 10 bases left between them. The DNA of the CDR3 is TGCGCCAGCAGCCCTCAGGTGAACAATGAGCAGTTCTTC. Its protein is CASSPQVNNEQFF.

This clonotype was seen only a few times. This chain joins TRBV4-2 and TRBJ1-2; D is unresolved. V lost 0 bases and J 1 base, leaving 6 bases between the germline ends. CDR3 length: 14 residues. In germline, CDR1 is LGHNA, CDR2 YNFKEQ. This chain's CDR3 is CASSQDSSNYGYTF. As DNA, the CDR3 is TGTGCCAGCAGCCAAGACTCCAGTAACTATGGCTACACCTTC.

The rearrangement uses TRBV4-2 and TRBJ2-7; TRBD1 matches 8 bases. The CDR3 sequence is 15 residues long. V trimming: 2 bases; J trimming: 0 bases; junction bases outside the gene matches: 3. From germline, CDR1 is LGHNA and CDR2 YNFKEQ. CDR3 protein: CASSQTDRGSYEQYF. CDR3 nucleotides: TGTGCCAGCAGCCAAACCGACAGGGGCTCCTACGAGCAGTACTTC.

The chain carries TRBV5-5 and TRBJ2-7; the D gene is possibly TRBD2 (6 bases). V lost 0 bases, J lost 6 bases, and 16 bases lay in between. The length of the CDR3 is 15 residues. In germline, CDR1 is SGHKS, CDR2 YYEKEE (reference sequence). The CDR3 sequence is CASSLAVLLAGEQYF. DNA for the CDR3: TGTGCCAGCAGCTTGGCAGTTCTACTAGCAGGCGAGCAGTACTTC.

This rearrangement joins TRBV3-1 to TRBJ2-1; 12 bases agree with TRBD1. The ends lost 6 bases at V and 7 bases at J; junction bases unmatched: 10. The V gene's germline CDR1 is LGHDT and CDR2 YNNKEL (reference sequence). CDR3 size: 16 residues. CDR3 region: CASRDRGTGGLNEQFF. DNA of the CDR3: TGTGCCAGCAGAGACCGCGGGACAGGGGGCCTTAATGAGCAGTTCTTC.